This record concerns one T cell receptor (beta chain) sequence. The sample originates from a study of blood T cell repertoires in COVID-19. About the research overall: T cells, B-cell-depleted T cells, or PBMCs provided the cDNA or gDNA that served as material.

In the study's own analysis: Estimation of nucleated cell counts relied on the amplification of reference gene primers. Produced via immunoSEQ multiplex PCR; TCRdb's table is partial and in-frame only. That table gives V, J and clone size, and the DNA gave D and trimming. The profile shows roughly 140,000 clones, 84% of them singletons. CDR3 length equals 16 residues. Trimming took off 2 bases at V and 2 bases at J, with 17 bases between the two ends. Looked up from germline, CDR1 is SGHDT and CDR2 is YYEEEE. This TCR was recovered from a human donor in a cohort sampled during active COVID-19. Sequenced: peripheral blood. This sequence joins TRBV5-6 and TRBJ2-7; the D gene is possibly TRBD2 (5 bases). This CDR3 reads CASSLVGSTFAYEQYF. The DNA for the CDR3 is TGTGCCAGCAGCTTAGTGGGGAGTACGTTTGCCTACGAGCAGTACTTC.